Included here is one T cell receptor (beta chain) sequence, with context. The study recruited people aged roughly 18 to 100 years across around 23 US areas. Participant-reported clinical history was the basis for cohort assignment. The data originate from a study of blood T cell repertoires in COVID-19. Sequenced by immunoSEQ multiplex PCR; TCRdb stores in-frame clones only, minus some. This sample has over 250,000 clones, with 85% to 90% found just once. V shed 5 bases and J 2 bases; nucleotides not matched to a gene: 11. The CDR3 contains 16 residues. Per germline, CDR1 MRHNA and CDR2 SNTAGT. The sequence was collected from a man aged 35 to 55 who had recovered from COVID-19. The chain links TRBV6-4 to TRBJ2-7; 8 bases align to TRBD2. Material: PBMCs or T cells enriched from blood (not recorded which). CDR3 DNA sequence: TGTGCCAGCAGTATCGGAACTAGCGGCATACCCTACGAGCAGTACTTC. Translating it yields CASSIGTSGIPYEQYF.